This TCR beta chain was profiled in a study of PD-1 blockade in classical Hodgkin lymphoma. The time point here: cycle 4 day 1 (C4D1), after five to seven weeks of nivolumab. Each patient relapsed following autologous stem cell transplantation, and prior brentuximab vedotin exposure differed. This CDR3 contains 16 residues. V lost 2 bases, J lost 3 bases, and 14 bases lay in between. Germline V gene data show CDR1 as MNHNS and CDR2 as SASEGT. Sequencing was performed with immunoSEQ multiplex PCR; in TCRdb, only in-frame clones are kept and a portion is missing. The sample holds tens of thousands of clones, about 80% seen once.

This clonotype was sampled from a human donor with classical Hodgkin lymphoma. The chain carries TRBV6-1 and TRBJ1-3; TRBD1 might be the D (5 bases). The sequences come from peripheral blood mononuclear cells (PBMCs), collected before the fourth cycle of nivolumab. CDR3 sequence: CASSELRGVSGNTIYF. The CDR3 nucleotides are TGTGCCAGCAGTGAATTACGGGGGGTTAGTGGAAACACCATATATTTT.